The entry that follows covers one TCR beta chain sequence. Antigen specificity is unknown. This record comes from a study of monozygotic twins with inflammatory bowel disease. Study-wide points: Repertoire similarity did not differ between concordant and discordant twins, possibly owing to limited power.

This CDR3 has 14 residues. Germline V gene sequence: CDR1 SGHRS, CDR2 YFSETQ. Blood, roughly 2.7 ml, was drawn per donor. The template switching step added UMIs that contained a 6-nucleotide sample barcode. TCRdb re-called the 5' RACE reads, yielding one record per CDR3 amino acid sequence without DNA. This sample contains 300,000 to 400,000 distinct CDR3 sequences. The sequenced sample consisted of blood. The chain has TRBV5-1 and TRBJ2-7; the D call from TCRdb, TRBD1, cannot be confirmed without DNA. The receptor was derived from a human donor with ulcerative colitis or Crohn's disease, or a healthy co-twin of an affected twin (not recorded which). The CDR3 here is CASGPATGAREQYF.